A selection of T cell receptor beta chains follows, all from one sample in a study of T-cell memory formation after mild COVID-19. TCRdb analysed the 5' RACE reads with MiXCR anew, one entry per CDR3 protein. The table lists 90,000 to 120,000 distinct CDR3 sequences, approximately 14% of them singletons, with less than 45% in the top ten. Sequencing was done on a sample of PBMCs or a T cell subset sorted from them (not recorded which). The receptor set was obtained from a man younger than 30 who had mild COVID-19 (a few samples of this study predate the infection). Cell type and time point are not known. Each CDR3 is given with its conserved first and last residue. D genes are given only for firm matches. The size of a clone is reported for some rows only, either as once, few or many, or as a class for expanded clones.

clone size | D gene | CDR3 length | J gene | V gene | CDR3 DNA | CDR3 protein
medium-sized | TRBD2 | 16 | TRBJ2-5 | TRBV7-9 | TGTGCCAGCAGCTTCGGAACTAGCGGGGGAGAAGAGACCCAGTACTTC | CASSFGTSGGEETQYF
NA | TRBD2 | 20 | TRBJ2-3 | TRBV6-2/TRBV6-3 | TGTGCCAGCAGAGACTCTCAACTAGCGGGGGGACCAACTAGCACAGATACGCAGTATTTT | CASRDSQLAGGPTSTDTQYF
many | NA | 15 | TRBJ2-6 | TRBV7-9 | TGTGCCAGCAGCTGGTCGGGGTCCGGGGCCAACGTCCTGACTTTC | CASSWSGSGANVLTF
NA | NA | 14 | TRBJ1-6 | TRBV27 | TGTGCCAGCAGTTTACTCAGGGAAAATTCACCCCTCCACTTT | CASSLLRENSPLHF
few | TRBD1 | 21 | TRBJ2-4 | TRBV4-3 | TGCGCCAGCAGCCAAGATCATTGGCGGACAGGAGGACGGTTAGCCAAAAACATTCAGTACTTC | CASSQDHWRTGGRLAKNIQYF
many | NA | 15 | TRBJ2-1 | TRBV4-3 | TGCGCCAGCAGCCAAGGCACGAGCTCCTACAATGAGCAGTTCTTC | CASSQGTSSYNEQFF
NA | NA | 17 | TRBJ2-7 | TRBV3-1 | TGTGCCAGCAGCCAAGACGTTCTGGAAGCCTCAACTCGCGAGCAGTACTTC | CASSQDVLEASTREQYF
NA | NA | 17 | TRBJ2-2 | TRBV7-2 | TGTGCCAGCAGCCCCCGGCCGGGCAGGGTGGACACCGGGGAGCTGTTTTTT | CASSPRPGRVDTGELFF
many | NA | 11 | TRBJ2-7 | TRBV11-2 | TGTGCCAGCAGCTTGGGGCTGAGGCAGTACTTC | CASSLGLRQYF
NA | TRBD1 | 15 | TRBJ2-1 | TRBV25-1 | TGTGCCAGCAGCGCAAGGACAGGGGTGTACAATGAGCAGTTCTTC | CASSARTGVYNEQFF
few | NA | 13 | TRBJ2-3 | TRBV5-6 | TGTGCCAGCAGCTCACTCCTCGGAAGGCCGCAGTATTTT | CASSSLLGRPQYF
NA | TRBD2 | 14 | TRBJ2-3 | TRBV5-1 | TGCGCCAGCAGCTTCACCCTAGCGGGGGATACGCAGTATTTT | CASSFTLAGDTQYF
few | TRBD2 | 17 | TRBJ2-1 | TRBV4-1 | TGCGCCAGCAGCCAAGACGGCTGGGGGGGGGACTACAATGAGCAGTTCTTC | CASSQDGWGGDYNEQFF
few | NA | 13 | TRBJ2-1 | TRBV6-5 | TGTGCCAGCAGTACGGGCTTTTACAATGAGCAGTTCTTC | CASSTGFYNEQFF
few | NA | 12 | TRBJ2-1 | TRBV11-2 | TGTGCCAGCAGCTTAGAGAGCTATGAGCAGTTCTTC | CASSLESYEQFF
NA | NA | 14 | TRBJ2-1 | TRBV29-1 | TGCAGCGTTGAAGGGACAGCGACTTACAATGAGCAGTTCTTC | CSVEGTATYNEQFF
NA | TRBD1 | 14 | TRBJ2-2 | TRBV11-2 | TGTGCCAGCAGCTCCGGACAGGGGGTCGGGGAGCTGTTTTTT | CASSSGQGVGELFF
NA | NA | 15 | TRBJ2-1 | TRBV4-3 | TGCGCCAGCAGCCAAGACCAGCCTTATCGGGATGAGCAGTTCTTC | CASSQDQPYRDEQFF
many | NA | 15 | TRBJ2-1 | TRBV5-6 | TGTGCCAGCAGCTTAGGAAGACTAGTGAACAATGAGCAGTTCTTC | CASSLGRLVNNEQFF
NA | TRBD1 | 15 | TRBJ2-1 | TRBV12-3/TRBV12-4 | TGTGCCAGCAGTCCACCGGGACAGGGCTACAATGAGCAGTTCTTC | CASSPPGQGYNEQFF
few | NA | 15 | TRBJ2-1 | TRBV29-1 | TGCAGCGGTGACGGCCCGAGGGGGGCGGAGAATGAGCAGTTCTTC | CSGDGPRGAENEQFF
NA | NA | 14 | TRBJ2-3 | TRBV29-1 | TGCAGCGTTGAAGATGCACAGAGCACAGATACGCAGTATTTT | CSVEDAQSTDTQYF
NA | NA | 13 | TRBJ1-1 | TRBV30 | TGTGCCTGGGAGAGCGGGCACAACACTGAAGCTTTCTTT | CAWESGHNTEAFF
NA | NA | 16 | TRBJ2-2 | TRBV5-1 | TGCGCCAGCAGCGCGGGATGGGGGAGGAACACCGGGGAGCTGTTTTTT | CASSAGWGRNTGELFF